One sample yielded the 15 T cell receptor beta chains listed below, sequenced in a study of OX40 agonist ivuxolimab in advanced cancers. Assay used: immunoSEQ multiplex PCR; TCRdb lists only in-frame clones, some missing. The table shows about 25,000 clones, with about 86% occurring only once. Sample: CD4+ or CD8+ T cells sorted from blood, taken in a trial of the OX40 agonist ivuxolimab. These receptors were obtained from an adult with an advanced solid tumor such as melanoma, head and neck, liver or kidney cancer.

The V call is TRBV21-1, the J call TRBJ1-3; the DNA was not used to check the table's D call, TRBD1. TRBV21-1 is noted as a pseudogene. The length of the CDR3 is 16 residues. The CDR3 nucleotides read TGTGCCAGCAGCAAAGTCTACAGGGGCTCTGGAAACACCATATATTTT. This encodes CASSKVYRGSGNTIYF.

In its sample, this clone was seen a few times. The J gene is TRBJ2-7, the V gene TRBV27; D not resolved. This CDR3 contains 15 residues. V lost 0 bases, J lost 2 bases, and 11 bases lay in between. Germline V CDR1 and CDR2: MNHEY, SMNVEV (reference sequence). The CDR3 protein is CASSLSPGRAYEQYF. In DNA form, the CDR3 reads TGTGCCAGCAGTTTATCCCCCGGACGGGCCTACGAGCAGTACTTC.

This chain links TRBV5-1 with TRBJ2-7, with 8 bases that match TRBD1. With V trimmed by 0 bases and J by 4 bases, 9 bases remained unmatched. Germline V CDR1 and CDR2: SGHRS, YFSETQ. CDR3 length: 16 residues. The CDR3 nucleotides are TGCGCCAGCAGCTTGGGGCAGGGGGCGCTAAGGTACGAGCAGTACTTC. Residues: CASSLGQGALRYEQYF.

The CDR3 spells CASSEAGGPTDTQYF. The CDR3 coding sequence is TGCGCCAGCAGCGAAGCGGGGGGGCCCACAGATACGCAGTATTTT. The V and J genes are TRBV4-1 and TRBJ2-3; the match to TRBD2 covers 10 bases. V shed 5 bases, J shed 2 bases, and the junction held 4 bases outside the gene matches. This CDR3 is built from 15 residues. Germline CDR1 and CDR2: MGHRA and YSYEKL.

The chain links TRBV28 to TRBJ2-2; no reliable D call. V was pared by 7 bases and J by 1 base, with 7 bases between. The CDR3 is 13 residues long. In germline, CDR1 is MDHEN, CDR2 SYDVKM. The CDR3 bases are TGTGCCAGCACAGCCGAGAACACCGGGGAGCTGTTTTTT. It encodes CASTAENTGELFF.

This clone was seen a few times. This chain links TRBV6-1 with TRBJ2-7; 8 nucleotides agree with TRBD2. The CDR3 length is 15 residues. The ends lost 1 base at V and 1 base at J; junction bases unmatched: 3. Germline-derived CDR1 and CDR2 are MNHNS and SASEGT. The CDR3 nucleotides read TGTGCCAGCAGTGAAGAGACTAGCGCTTCCTACGAGCAGTACTTC. Its protein product is CASSEETSASYEQYF.

This clone was counted between two and nine times. The rearrangement uses TRBV6-1 and TRBJ2-5; 8 bases match TRBD1. This CDR3 contains 14 residues. The germline V gene encodes CDR1 MNHNS and CDR2 SASEGT. Trimming at V came to 5 bases and at J to 4 bases, leaving 6 bases not matched to a gene. The CDR3: CASSRTGSGETQYF. CDR3 sequence (DNA): TGTGCCAGCAGTCGGACAGGGTCAGGAGAGACCCAGTACTTC.

This rearrangement joins TRBV6-5 to TRBJ1-2; no clear D gene. Trimming cost V 3 bases and J 4 bases, with 9 bases left between them. There are 13 residues in the CDR3. CDR1 and CDR2 from the germline V gene are MNHEY and SVGAGI. CDR3 nucleotide sequence: TGTGCCAGCAGTTATTCAGAGTCCTATGGCTACACCTTC. Translation: CASSYSESYGYTF.

The chain couples TRBV27 to TRBJ1-2; D gene uncertain. V lost 0 bases to trimming and J lost 8 bases, with 13 bases between them. Germline values: CDR1 MNHEY, CDR2 SMNVEV (reference sequence). This CDR3 spans 14 amino acids. CDR3 residues: CASSLSARTEGYTF. CDR3 sequence (DNA): TGTGCCAGCAGTTTATCGGCCAGAACTGAGGGCTACACCTTC.

Written as DNA, the CDR3 is TGTGCCAGCAGTTTCCAGGGGGCCGGGGAGCAGTTCTTC. Residues: CASSFQGAGEQFF. The J gene is TRBJ2-1, the V gene TRBV5-4; 8 bases map to TRBD1. V trimming: 5 bases; J trimming: 10 bases; junction bases outside the gene matches: 8. CDR3 length equals 13 residues. Germline-derived CDR1 and CDR2 are SGHNT and YYREEE (reference sequence).

V usage is TRBV19 and J usage is TRBJ2-2, with D uncertain. The V gene lost 11 bases and the J gene lost 6 bases, with 19 bases spanning the gap. Germline V gene sequence: CDR1 LNHDA, CDR2 SQIVND (reference sequence). CDR3 length: 14 residues. CDR3 residues: CASTGQASSGELFF. The CDR3 region has the DNA TGTGCCTCAACGGGTCAAGCTAGTTCCGGGGAGCTGTTTTTT.

The CDR3 protein is CASSKKGAGDTDTQYF. The CDR3 DNA follows: TGTGCCAGCAGCAAAAAAGGGGCTGGCGACACAGATACGCAGTATTTT. The chain has TRBV21-1 and TRBJ2-3; TRBD1, as called in the table, went unchecked against the DNA. TRBV21-1 represents a pseudogene. The CDR3 covers 16 residues.

The gene calls are TRBV5-6 and TRBJ1-2; D is undetermined. This CDR3 contains 11 residues. The germline V gene has CDR1 SGHDT and CDR2 YYEEEE. Trimming left V 4 bases short and J 8 bases short, with 9 bases between. For the CDR3, the DNA is TGTGCCAGCAGCCAGGTTGGGGGCTACACCTTC. This encodes CASSQVGGYTF.

J is TRBJ2-5 and V is TRBV2; the match to TRBD2 covers 15 bases. After removal of 6 bases from V and 0 bases from J, the junction contained 2 bases not matched to a gene. This CDR3 is built from 16 residues. Germline V lookup: CDR1 SNHLY, CDR2 FYNNEI. The CDR3 DNA reads TGTGCCAGCAGCGGGACTAGCGGGAGGTACCAAGAGACCCAGTACTTC. This translates into CASSGTSGRYQETQYF.

In this sample, this clone turned up a few times. This chain uses TRBV28 with TRBJ1-1; TRBD1 is a possible D gene (5 bases). Trimming pared 6 bases from V and 1 base from J, leaving 9 bases between. This CDR3 region has 13 residues. CDR1 and CDR2 from the germline V gene are MDHEN and SYDVKM. The chain's CDR3 is CASRGVGNTEAFF. The CDR3 DNA is TGTGCCAGCAGAGGGGTGGGGAACACTGAAGCTTTCTTT.